In this sample, the clone carrying this TCR beta chain turned up many times. A sample-barcoded 5' primer and a J-beta primer mix were used in a second PCR of about 6 to 12 cycles. TCRdb fed the 5' RACE reads into MiXCR, producing one record per CDR3 protein. The data show just under 900,000 distinct CDR3 sequences, around 26% seen once. Trimming took off 11 bases at V and 2 bases at J, with 16 bases between the two ends. Germline V gene sequence: CDR1 MNHEY, CDR2 SMNVEV (reference sequence). CDR3 length: 13 residues. The source of the sample is a study of blood T cells in healthy people across ages. The V gene is TRBV27, the J gene TRBJ2-7; D possibly corresponds to TRBD2 (6 bases). This TCR derives from an elderly woman in good health. Sequences were obtained from blood. The CDR3 spells CASNGGFPYEQYF. The CDR3 nucleotides are TGTGCCTCCAACGGGGGTTTTCCCTACGAGCAGTACTTC.